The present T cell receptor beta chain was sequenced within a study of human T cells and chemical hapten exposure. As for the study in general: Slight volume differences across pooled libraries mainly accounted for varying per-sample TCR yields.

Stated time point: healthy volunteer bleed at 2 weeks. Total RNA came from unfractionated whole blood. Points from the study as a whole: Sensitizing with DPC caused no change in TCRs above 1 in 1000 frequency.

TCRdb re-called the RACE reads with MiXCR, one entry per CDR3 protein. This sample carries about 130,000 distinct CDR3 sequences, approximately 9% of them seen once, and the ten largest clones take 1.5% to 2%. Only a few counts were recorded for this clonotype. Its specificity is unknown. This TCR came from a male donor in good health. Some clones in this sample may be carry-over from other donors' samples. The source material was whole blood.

The CDR3 DNA is TGTGCCAGCAGTGGGACAGCTGGGGCCAACGTCCTGACTTTC. Its translation is CASSGTAGANVLTF. This rearrangement joins TRBV6-1 to TRBJ2-6, with D perhaps matching TRBD1 (6 bases). CDR1 MNHNS and CDR2 SASEGT come from the germline V gene. This CDR3 has 14 amino acids. The ends were cut back, 4 bases at V and 2 bases at J, with 6 bases in the middle.